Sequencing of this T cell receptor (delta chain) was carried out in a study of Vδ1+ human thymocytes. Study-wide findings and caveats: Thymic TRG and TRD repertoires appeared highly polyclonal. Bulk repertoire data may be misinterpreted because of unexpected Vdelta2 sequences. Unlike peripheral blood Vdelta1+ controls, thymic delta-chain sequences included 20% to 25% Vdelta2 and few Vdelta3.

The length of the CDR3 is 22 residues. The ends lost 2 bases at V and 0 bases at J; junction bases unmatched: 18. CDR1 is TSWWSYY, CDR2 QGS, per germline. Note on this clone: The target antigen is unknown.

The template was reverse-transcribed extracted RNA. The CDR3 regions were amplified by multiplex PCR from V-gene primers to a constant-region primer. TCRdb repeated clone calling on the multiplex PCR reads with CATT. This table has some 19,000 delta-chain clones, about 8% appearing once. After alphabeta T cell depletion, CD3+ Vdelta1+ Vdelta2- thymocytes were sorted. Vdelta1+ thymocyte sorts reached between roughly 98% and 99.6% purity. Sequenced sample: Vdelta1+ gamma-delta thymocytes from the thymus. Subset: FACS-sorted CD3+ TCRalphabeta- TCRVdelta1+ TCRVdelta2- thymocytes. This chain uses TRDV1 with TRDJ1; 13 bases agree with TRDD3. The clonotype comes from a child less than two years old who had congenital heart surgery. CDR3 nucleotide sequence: TGTGCTCTTGGGGAAAGTTGTTACGGAGCTACTGGGGGATACGTTTACACCGATAAACTCATCTTT. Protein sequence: CALGESCYGATGGYVYTDKLIF.